The subject of this entry is one T cell receptor (beta chain). The antigen is not known. PCR employed 60 Vbeta and 13 Jbeta primers. Profiling relied on immunoSEQ multiplex PCR, and the TCRdb table lists in-frame clones only, not all of them. The data contain roughly 120,000 clones, over 75% of them singletons. These data belong to a study of cytomegalovirus exposure and HLA in healthy donors. Study-wide findings and caveats: TCR beta sequences reportedly predicted the HLA-A and HLA-B alleles of most subjects accurately.

After removal of 0 bases from V and 4 bases from J, the junction contained 6 bases not matched to a gene. The CDR3 has 16 amino acids. The germline gives CDR1 SGDLS, CDR2 YYNGEE. At the time of sampling, donors were nominally healthy, though unrecorded immune exposures were likely. V is TRBV9 and J is TRBJ1-4, with 7 bases matching TRBD1. The TCR was taken from a middle-aged man in good health and CMV-seronegative. The specimen was PBMCs. The chain's CDR3 is CASSVAGGQVNEKLFF. CDR3 nucleotides: TGTGCCAGCAGCGTAGCTGGCGGACAGGTTAATGAAAAACTGTTTTTT.